This TCR beta chain was found in a study of technical replicates of blood from a few donors. The CDR3 is 14 residues long. The V and J ends lost 2 bases and 5 bases, in that order; junction bases with no gene match: 5. Per germline, CDR1 MNHEY and CDR2 SVGAGI. Some clones are missing from TCRdb's copy, which holds only in-frame ones; the method was immunoSEQ multiplex PCR. The data show approximately 82,000 clones, with under 96% seen just once and 0.3% to 0.45% held by the top ten. The chain employs TRBV6-5 and TRBJ2-5, with 7 bases matching TRBD1. Sequenced sample: T cells isolated from PBMCs. The TCR was taken from a human donor in good health. CDR3 amino acids: CASSYRGPRETQYF. Here the CDR3 DNA reads TGTGCCAGCAGTTACAGGGGGCCTAGGGAGACCCAGTACTTC.